The clone carrying this T cell receptor beta chain was recorded at least ten times. Its target is not known. The data were obtained in a study of blood T cells in healthy people across ages. Donors were systemically healthy Caucasian individuals from Russia aged roughly 6 to 100 years. The CDR3 runs to 15 residues. CDR1 is MNHNY and CDR2 is SVGAGI in the germline V gene (reference sequence). The V gene lost 5 bases and the J gene lost 0 bases, with 11 bases spanning the gap. The study's findings and limits: Strongly correlated with naive T cell percentage was TCR beta diversity.

Together with a sample-barcoded 5' primer, a J-beta primer mix was included in a second PCR lasting roughly 6 to 12 cycles. TCRdb reprocessed the 5' RACE reads via MiXCR and lists one record per CDR3 protein. The table includes 1.5 million to 2 million distinct CDR3 sequences, 28% detected once. The receptor was isolated from a woman aged 25 to 39 in good health. The specimen was blood. This chain connects TRBV6-6 to TRBJ2-1, with D perhaps TRBD1 or TRBD2 (5 bases each). The chain's CDR3 is CASSEAGSSYNEQFF. CDR3 DNA sequence: TGTGCCAGCAGTGAGGCAGGGAGCTCCTACAATGAGCAGTTCTTC.